This TCR beta chain was sequenced in a study of blood T cells in healthy people across ages. A sample-barcoded 5' primer and a J-beta primer mix were used in a second PCR of roughly 6 to 11 cycles. TCRdb recomputed calls from the 5' RACE reads with MiXCR, one row per CDR3 protein. The sample yields fewer than 700,000 distinct CDR3 sequences, less than 60% seen once. The source is a man older than 75 in good health. The sample was blood.

In nucleotides, the CDR3 is TGTGCCAGCAGCGTAGGCGCAGGGGGGGGCAATGAGCAGTTCTTC. Protein product: CASSVGAGGGNEQFF. J is TRBJ2-1 and V is TRBV9, with D tentatively TRBD1 or TRBD2 (7 bases each). The CDR3 extends over 15 amino acids. Trimming stripped 0 bases from V and 6 bases from J, with 13 bases between. Germline CDR1 reads SGDLS; CDR2 reads YYNGEE.